Each of the 14 T cell receptor beta chains below was sequenced from the same sample in a study of blood T cell repertoires in COVID-19. Clones were sequenced by immunoSEQ multiplex PCR, and TCRdb holds only the in-frame ones, with some missing. This sample yields roughly 150,000 clones, of which approximately 83% are seen a single time; roughly 9% belongs to the top ten. Sequenced material: peripheral blood. The receptors here all came from a woman of 80 years or more with active or convalescent COVID-19.

The chain joins TRBV4-1 to TRBJ1-1; TRBD1 matches 7 bases. This CDR3 is 16 amino acids long. Germline CDR1 is MGHRA and CDR2 is YSYEKL. Trimming at V came to 0 bases and at J to 3 bases, leaving 7 bases not matched to a gene. In DNA form, the CDR3 reads TGCGCCAGCAGCCAAGACCCACAGGGGAGCTACACTGAAGCTTTCTTT. This translates into CASSQDPQGSYTEAFF.

The CDR3 spells CASSQNSDQPQHF. The CDR3 nucleotides read TGTGCCAGCAGCCAAAACTCCGATCAGCCCCAGCATTTT. The chain carries TRBV7-9 and TRBJ1-5; no reliable D call. Trimming took 5 bases from V and 5 from J, leaving 10 bases between them. The CDR3 loop spans 13 amino acids. The germline gives CDR1 SEHNR, CDR2 FQNEAQ (reference sequence).

The rearrangement uses TRBV2 and TRBJ2-7, with D possibly TRBD2 on 6 matching bases. This CDR3 has 12 amino acids. V lost 6 bases, J lost 2 bases, and 8 bases lay in between. Looked up from germline, CDR1 is SNHLY and CDR2 is FYNNEI. CDR3 DNA: TGTGCCAGCAGGTGGGGGGCCTACGAGCAGTACTTC. It yields the protein CASRWGAYEQYF.

The chain couples TRBV9 to TRBJ1-2; a possible D gene is TRBD1 (5 bases). CDR3 length equals 17 residues. V gave up 4 bases and J gave up 7 bases, with 26 bases separating them. In germline, CDR1 is SGDLS, CDR2 YYNGEE. The CDR3 bases are TGTGCCAGCAGCTCCCCGCGGGGGGGACCGAATAGAGTTGGCTACACCTTC. This translates into CASSSPRGGPNRVGYTF.

The chain couples TRBV12-3 or TRBV12-4 to TRBJ2-7; 10 positions agree with TRBD1. This CDR3 region has 13 residues. Trimming removed 6 bases from V and 9 bases from J; junction bases left unmatched: 8. CDR3 sequence: CASRLTGGGWQYF. The CDR3 DNA follows: TGTGCCAGCAGATTGACAGGGGGCGGATGGCAGTACTTC.

The V and J genes are TRBV20-1 and TRBJ2-7; tentative D call: TRBD2 (6 bases). This CDR3 comprises 14 residues. Trimming removed 3 bases at V and 0 bases at J, with 12 bases between. Germline CDR1 reads DFQATT; CDR2 reads SNEGSKA (reference sequence). The CDR3 DNA follows: TGCAGTGCTAGTGGGACTGCCGCCTCCTACGAGCAGTACTTC. It encodes CSASGTAASYEQYF.

This clone has more than one count but fewer than ten. The chain carries TRBV27 and TRBJ1-1; D is uncertain. The CDR3 sequence is 14 residues long. Trimming removed 3 bases from V and 4 bases from J, with 12 bases in between. Germline CDR1 reads MNHEY; CDR2 reads SMNVEV (reference sequence). CDR3 sequence reads: CASSFTMAGTEAFF. CDR3 DNA sequence: TGTGCCAGCAGTTTTACGATGGCGGGCACTGAAGCTTTCTTT.

This clone was seen a single time. The chain has TRBV4-1 and TRBJ2-7; D is possibly TRBD2 (5 bases). The CDR3 is 13 amino acids. Trimming took 1 base from V and 5 from J, leaving 9 bases between them. Germline lookup yields CDR1 MGHRA and CDR2 YSYEKL. CDR3 in amino acids: CASSQGEPNEQYF. CDR3 DNA sequence: TGCGCCAGCAGCCAAGGGGAGCCCAACGAGCAGTACTTC.

The genes are TRBV7-6 and TRBJ2-7; 15 bases are shared with TRBD2. The junction had 7 bases not matched to a gene; V was cut back by 0 bases and J by 1 base. Germline V lookup: CDR1 SGHVS, CDR2 FNYEAQ. The CDR3 consists of 19 residues. CDR3 loop: CASSLASGLAGGTSYEQYF. CDR3 in DNA: TGTGCCAGCAGCTTAGCGTCGGGACTAGCGGGGGGAACTTCCTACGAGCAGTACTTC.

The chain joins TRBV12-3 or TRBV12-4 to TRBJ1-2; 11 bases fit TRBD1. V shed 4 bases and J 6 bases; nucleotides not matched to a gene: 1. The CDR3 runs to 13 residues. CDR3 loop: CASSWGQGDGYTF. DNA for the CDR3: TGTGCCAGCAGTTGGGGACAGGGGGATGGCTACACCTTC.

The rearrangement joins TRBV5-5 to TRBJ1-1; perhaps TRBD1 as D (5 bases). The CDR3 extends over 14 amino acids. Germline CDR1 reads SGHKS; CDR2 reads YYEKEE (reference sequence). Trimming took off 2 bases at V and 4 bases at J, with 12 bases between the two ends. CDR3 sequence: CASSFDSRGTEAFF. CDR3 DNA sequence: TGTGCCAGCAGCTTCGACAGCCGTGGCACTGAAGCTTTCTTT. The entire variable domain, with the rest obtained from reference TRBV5-5 and TRBJ1-1, is as follows: DAGVTQSPTHLIKTRGQQVTLRCSPISGHKSVSWYQQVLGQGPQFIFQYYEKEERGRGNFPDRFSARQFPNYSSELNVNALLLGDSALYLCASSFDSRGTEAFFGQGTRLTVV.

This clone has just one count. CDR3 DNA sequence: TGTGCCAGCAGACTTACCGGGCAGGGATCGGGTTCACCCCTCCACTTT. Amino acids: CASRLTGQGSGSPLHF. The rearrangement links TRBV7-2 to TRBJ1-6; TRBD1 might be the D (5 bases). Looked up from germline, CDR1 is SGHTA and CDR2 is FQGNSA. This CDR3 is built from 16 residues. Trimming left V 6 bases short and J 9 bases short, with 21 bases between.

As for this clone: A junction end diverges from the germline sequence, so it may reflect a read error. The chain joins TRBV2 to TRBJ2-1; tentatively, D is TRBD1 (5 bases). The CDR3 is made up of 10 amino acids. Germline V lookup: CDR1 SNHLY, CDR2 FYNNEI. The CDR3 sequence is CASSEVSRVF. The CDR3 region has the DNA TGTGCCAGCAGTGAGGTTTCCAGGGTCTTC.

This chain links TRBV6-1 with TRBJ1-2, with 10 bases aligning to TRBD1. CDR3 length: 14 residues. The V and J ends lost 5 bases and 6 bases, in that order; junction bases with no gene match: 6. Germline lookup yields CDR1 MNHNS and CDR2 SASEGT. The CDR3 DNA follows: TGTGCCAGCAGTCCCCAGGGACAGGGGAATGGCTACACCTTC. Residues: CASSPQGQGNGYTF.